These 26 T cell receptor beta chains came from one sample sequenced in a study of cytomegalovirus exposure and HLA in healthy donors. TCRdb keeps only in-frame clones here, not all; method: immunoSEQ multiplex PCR. The data show under 150,000 clones, almost 90% seen once. The sample consisted of PBMCs. The receptors were sampled from a woman aged 18-29 years in good health and CMV-seropositive.

The V call is TRBV5-1, the J call TRBJ2-1; D is possibly TRBD2 (5 bases). CDR3 length: 13 residues. Trimming stripped 4 bases from V and 9 bases from J, with 14 bases between. Germline V gene lookup returns CDR1 SGHRS and CDR2 YFSETQ. The DNA of the CDR3 is TGCGCCAGCAGCACAACTAGTCTGGGTGAGCAGTTCTTC. Amino acid sequence: CASSTTSLGEQFF. Full variable domain (missing parts from reference TRBV5-1 and TRBJ2-1): KAGVTQTPRYLIKTRGQQVTLSCSPISGHRSVSWYQQTPGQGLQFLFEYFSETQRNKGNFPGRFSGRQFSNSRSEMNVSTLELGDSALYLCASSTTSLGEQFFGPGTRLTVL.

The CDR3 DNA follows: TGTGCCAGCAGCCCTTACCAAGAGACCCAGTACTTC. Translation: CASSPYQETQYF. This chain uses TRBV7-8 with TRBJ2-5, with unresolved D. V was clipped by 5 bases and J by 0 bases, with 4 bases between them. This CDR3 is 12 amino acids long. CDR1 SGHVS and CDR2 FQNEAQ come from the germline V gene.

The V call is TRBV5-1, the J call TRBJ1-2, with D unresolved. The V end was cut by 0 bases, the J end by 7 bases, with 19 bases between. The CDR3 runs 16 residues. Germline assignment: CDR1 SGHRS and CDR2 YFSETQ. The CDR3 protein is CASSLAGNSVRGGYTF. CDR3 DNA sequence: TGCGCCAGCAGCTTGGCCGGGAACTCGGTAAGAGGTGGCTACACCTTC.

This rearrangement joins TRBV6-1 to TRBJ1-4; tentatively, D is TRBD1 (5 bases). Per the germline V gene, CDR1 is MNHNS and CDR2 is SASEGT. The CDR3 length is 15 residues. V was clipped by 4 bases and J by 7 bases, with 16 bases between them. The CDR3 is CASSVSGVEGEKLFF. For the CDR3, the DNA is TGTGCCAGCAGTGTCTCGGGGGTAGAGGGTGAAAAACTGTTTTTT.

The chain has TRBV7-2 and TRBJ2-1; perhaps TRBD1 as D (6 bases). CDR1 is SGHTA and CDR2 is FQGNSA in the germline V gene. The V end was cut by 6 bases, the J end by 0 bases, with 9 bases between. The CDR3 has 14 residues. The CDR3, as DNA: TGTGCCAGCAGGAGAGGGGGCTCCTACAATGAGCAGTTCTTC. Its protein is CASRRGGSYNEQFF.

This clone was observed a few times. The V gene is TRBV30, the J gene TRBJ1-5, with 9 bases lining up with TRBD1. The CDR3 length is 14 residues. Germline V CDR1 and CDR2: GTSNPN, SVGIG (reference sequence). Germline trimming cut 5 bases from V and 5 bases from J; bases unmatched to any gene: 7. CDR3: CAWGTGGAYQPQHF. The CDR3 DNA reads TGTGCCTGGGGAACAGGGGGCGCGTATCAGCCCCAGCATTTT. Looking up the rest from reference TRBV30 and TRBJ1-5 gives the full variable domain: SQTIHQWPATLVQPVGSPLSLECTVEGTSNPNLYWYRQAAGRGLQLLFYSVGIGQISSEVPQNLSASRPQDRQFILSSKKLLLSDSGFYLCAWGTGGAYQPQHFGDGTRLSIL.

The sample holds one count of this clone. The V and J genes are TRBV28 and TRBJ2-5, with 9 bases that match TRBD2. The CDR3 runs 15 residues. The V gene end was trimmed by 3 bases and the J gene end by 3 bases; junction bases not matched to a gene: 5. Germline V CDR1 and CDR2: MDHEN, SYDVKM. The CDR3 DNA follows: TGTGCCAGCAGTTTGGCGGGGGGGCTAAAAGAGACCCAGTACTTC. Protein: CASSLAGGLKETQYF.

This sequence joins TRBV19 and TRBJ2-5, with TRBD2 matching 7 bases. The CDR3 sequence is 14 residues long. V lost 1 base and J lost 2; bases outside the gene matches: 1. Per the germline V gene, CDR1 is LNHDA and CDR2 is SQIVND (reference sequence). The CDR3 coding sequence is TGTGCCAGTAGTATAGCCGGGGGGCAAGAGACCCAGTACTTC. This codes for CASSIAGGQETQYF.

This clone was detected only once. CDR3 in amino acids: CASSPMTGSGYTF. The CDR3 DNA follows: TGTGCCAGCAGCCCAATGACAGGGTCGGGCTACACCTTC. This chain links TRBV7-3 with TRBJ1-2, with 7 bases that match TRBD1. Germline V gives CDR1 SGHTA, CDR2 FQGTGA. V lost 5 bases to trimming and J lost 8 bases; unmatched junction nucleotides: 8. This CDR3 is 13 amino acids long.

The chain joins TRBV4-2 to TRBJ2-2; TRBD2 aligns across 10 bases. Germline lookup yields CDR1 LGHNA and CDR2 YNFKEQ. Unmatched junction bases numbered 13, after V lost 2 bases and J lost 7 bases. CDR3 length equals 18 residues. CDR3 protein: CASSQPPSGRASDGELFF. CDR3 nucleotides: TGTGCCAGCAGCCAACCCCCCAGCGGGAGGGCCTCGGACGGGGAGCTGTTTTTT.

The chain is built from TRBV2 and TRBJ2-3; unclear D gene. The V end lost 3 bases, the J end lost 6 bases, and 13 bases lay between the germline ends. Per the germline V gene, CDR1 is SNHLY and CDR2 is FYNNEI. The CDR3 spans 14 residues. This chain's CDR3 is CASSDSRPDDTQYF. The DNA for the CDR3 is TGTGCCAGCAGTGATAGTCGCCCCGATGATACGCAGTATTTT. The full variable domain, with the rest looked up from reference TRBV2 and TRBJ2-3, is EPEVTQTPSHQVTQMGQEVILRCVPISNHLYFYWYRQILGQKVEFLVSFYNNEISEKSEIFDDQFSVERPDGSNFTLKIRSTKLEDSAMYFCASSDSRPDDTQYFGPGTRLTVL.

This clone has just one count. The rearrangement links TRBV4-2 to TRBJ2-1, with a possible D match to TRBD2 (6 bases). The CDR3 runs to 15 residues. Germline loops: CDR1 LGHNA, CDR2 YNFKEQ. V shed 5 bases and J shed 0 bases, with 11 bases lying between them. CDR3: CASSGGTYSYNEQFF. The CDR3, as DNA: TGTGCCAGCAGCGGCGGGACCTACTCCTACAATGAGCAGTTCTTC.

The rearrangement links TRBV5-6 to TRBJ2-1, with 8 bases matching TRBD1. Germline CDR1 reads SGHDT; CDR2 reads YYEEEE. This CDR3 spans 15 amino acids. The V segment lost 9 bases and the J segment 5 bases; nucleotides outside the gene matches: 13. In nucleotides, the CDR3 is TGTGCCACAACCGCCCAGGGGGCCACTAACAATGAGCAGTTCTTC. Encoded protein: CATTAQGATNNEQFF.

The chain is built from TRBV6-5 and TRBJ1-2, with 12 bases that match TRBD1. This CDR3 comprises 15 residues. CDR1 is MNHEY and CDR2 is SVGAGI in the germline V gene. Trimming took 6 bases from V and 8 from J; bases not matched to a gene: 10. The CDR3 loop is CASRDPGQGARGYTF. DNA of the CDR3: TGTGCCAGCAGAGACCCGGGACAGGGGGCGAGGGGCTACACCTTC.

The V and J genes are TRBV7-2 and TRBJ2-7; TRBD1 agrees at 8 bases. Trimming removed 5 bases from V and 6 bases from J; junction bases left unmatched: 12. Germline CDR1 reads SGHTA; CDR2 reads FQGNSA. CDR3 size: 15 residues. CDR3 region: CASSPRSQGDGEQYF. The CDR3 nucleotides read TGTGCCAGCAGCCCAAGATCACAGGGGGACGGCGAGCAGTACTTC.

The chain joins TRBV4-1 to TRBJ2-7; D might be TRBD2 (6 bases). The CDR3 runs to 14 residues. The germline gives CDR1 MGHRA, CDR2 YSYEKL. V was pared by 1 base and J by 2 bases, with 9 bases between. The CDR3 DNA follows: TGCGCCAGCAGCCAAGGGCGGGGTCCCTACGAGCAGTACTTC. This gives the protein CASSQGRGPYEQYF.

This clone was counted once. The rearrangement joins TRBV30 to TRBJ1-3; D gene uncertain. This CDR3 contains 14 residues. CDR1 and CDR2 (germline): GTSNPN, SVGIG (reference sequence). The V and J ends lost 6 bases and 2 bases respectively, with 14 bases between them. The DNA for the CDR3 is TGTGCCTGCCTCTTTATTGGCCCTGGAAACACCATATATTTT. Translated, it gives CACLFIGPGNTIYF.

V gene TRBV30 combines with J gene TRBJ2-5; 11 bases agree with TRBD2. The CDR3 loop spans 14 amino acids. Unmatched junction bases numbered 3, after V lost 3 bases and J lost 3 bases. In germline, CDR1 is GTSNPN, CDR2 SVGIG (reference sequence). The CDR3 coding sequence is TGTGCCTGGAGGCGACTAGCGGGAAAAGAGACCCAGTACTTC. Translation gives CAWRRLAGKETQYF.

The chain is built from TRBV6-1 and TRBJ2-1; the D is unclear. Germline V CDR1 and CDR2: MNHNS, SASEGT. V was shortened by 5 bases and J by 10 bases, with 6 bases between the two germline ends. This CDR3 contains 10 residues. The DNA of the CDR3 is TGTGCCAGCAGTCAGGTCGAGCAGTTCTTC. Translated, it gives CASSQVEQFF.

CDR3 coding DNA: TGTGCCAGCAGCCAAGGGACAGGGAATGAAAAACTGTTTTTT. It codes for CASSQGTGNEKLFF. J is TRBJ1-4 and V is TRBV4-2; 8 nucleotides match TRBD1. Per the germline V gene, CDR1 is LGHNA and CDR2 is YNFKEQ. CDR3 length: 14 amino acids. V lost 1 base and J lost 5; bases outside the gene matches: 0.

This clone was seen just once. The chain employs TRBV7-9 and TRBJ2-7; TRBD2 agrees at 9 bases. CDR3 length equals 18 residues. V gave up 5 bases and J gave up 3 bases; unmatched junction bases: 17. From germline, CDR1 is SEHNR and CDR2 FQNEAQ (reference sequence). CDR3 sequence: CASSPGGVMLAGRYEQYF. The CDR3, as DNA: TGTGCCAGCAGCCCCGGAGGTGTTATGCTAGCGGGACGCTACGAGCAGTACTTC.

The chain recombines TRBV5-8 with TRBJ1-5; D ambiguous. The CDR3 sequence is 15 residues long. The germline CDR1 and CDR2 sequences are SGHTS and YDEGEE. Trimming left V 1 base short and J 0 bases short, with 8 bases between. CDR3 DNA: TGTGCCAGCAGCTTGCGAGAATATAGCAATCAGCCCCAGCATTTT. Its translation: CASSLREYSNQPQHF.

The rearrangement joins TRBV21-1 to TRBJ2-1; the listed D gene, TRBD2, was not tested against the DNA. TRBV21-1 is a documented pseudogene. The CDR3 is 15 amino acids. In nucleotides, the CDR3 is TGTGCCAGCAGCAAAGCGGGAGGGCCCTACAATGAGCAGTTCTTC. Translated: CASSKAGGPYNEQFF.

V usage is TRBV5-6 and J usage is TRBJ2-3; TRBD2 matches 8 bases. The ends lost 5 bases at V and 11 bases at J; junction bases unmatched: 25. Germline CDR1 and CDR2: SGHDT and YYEEEE. The length of the CDR3 is 18 residues. For the CDR3, the DNA is TGTGCCAGCAGGTTTGGGGGACTAGGAGATACGCAAGGTTTAGGGCAGTATTTT. Translating gives CASRFGGLGDTQGLGQYF. The variable domain in full, with the rest retrieved from reference TRBV5-6 and TRBJ2-3, is DAGVTQSPTHLIKTRGQQVTLRCSPKSGHDTVSWYQQALGQGPQFIFQYYEEEERQRGNFPDRFSGHQFPNYSSELNVNALLLGDSALYLCASRFGGLGDTQGLGQYFGPGTRLTVL.

The V gene is TRBV30, the J gene TRBJ1-1; D uncertain. Germline assignment: CDR1 GTSNPN and CDR2 SVGIG (reference sequence). V lost 4 bases and J 6 bases, leaving 12 bases between the germline ends. This CDR3 is built from 12 residues. The CDR3 is CAWTTGGSEAFF. The CDR3 DNA follows: TGTGCCTGGACCACCGGAGGGTCTGAAGCTTTCTTT.

V usage is TRBV27 and J usage is TRBJ1-2; 7 nucleotides agree with TRBD1. The CDR3 is 17 amino acids. The germline V gene encodes CDR1 MNHEY and CDR2 SMNVEV (reference sequence). V lost 0 bases and J lost 1; bases outside the gene matches: 8. The chain's CDR3 is CASSLSVGQGVNYGYTF. The CDR3 DNA reads as TGTGCCAGCAGTTTATCAGTAGGCCAGGGGGTTAACTATGGCTACACCTTC.